Sequencing of this TCR beta chain was carried out in a study of control samples from healthy donors and cancer patients. This clone was seen a single time. Deletions cut 9 bases from V and 3 bases from J, with 24 bases between. The V gene's germline CDR1 is LNHDA and CDR2 SQIVND (reference sequence). This CDR3 has 17 amino acids. This table comes from immunoSEQ multiplex PCR, and its TCRdb copy is limited to in-frame clones, with some not included. The sample holds 100,000 to 150,000 clones; about 90% are singletons and the top ten take 1.5% to 2%. This rearrangement joins TRBV19 to TRBJ2-1, with a weak D call TRBD2 (6 bases). This receptor was taken from a man aged 18-30 years in good health. The sample was blood. DNA of the CDR3: TGTGCCAGCGCCCGATCGTCGACTAGTGATTACTACAATGAGCAGTTCTTC. Encoded protein: CASARSSTSDYYNEQFF.